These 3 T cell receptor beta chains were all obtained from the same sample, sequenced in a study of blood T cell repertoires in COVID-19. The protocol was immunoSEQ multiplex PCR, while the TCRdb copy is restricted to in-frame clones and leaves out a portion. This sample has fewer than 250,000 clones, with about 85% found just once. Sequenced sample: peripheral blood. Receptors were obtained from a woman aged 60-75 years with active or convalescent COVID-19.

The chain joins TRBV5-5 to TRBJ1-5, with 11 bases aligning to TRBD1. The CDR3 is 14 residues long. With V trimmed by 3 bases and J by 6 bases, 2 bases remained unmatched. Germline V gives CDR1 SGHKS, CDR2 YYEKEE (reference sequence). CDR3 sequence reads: CASSSGQGAQPQHF. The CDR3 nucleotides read TGTGCCAGCAGCTCCGGACAGGGGGCTCAGCCCCAGCATTTT.

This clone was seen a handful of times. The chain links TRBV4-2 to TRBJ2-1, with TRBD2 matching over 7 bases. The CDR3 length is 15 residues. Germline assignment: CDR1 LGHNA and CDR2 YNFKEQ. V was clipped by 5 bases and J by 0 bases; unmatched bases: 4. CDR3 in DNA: TGTGCCAGCAGCGCTCCGGGAGGCTCCTACAATGAGCAGTTCTTC. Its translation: CASSAPGGSYNEQFF.

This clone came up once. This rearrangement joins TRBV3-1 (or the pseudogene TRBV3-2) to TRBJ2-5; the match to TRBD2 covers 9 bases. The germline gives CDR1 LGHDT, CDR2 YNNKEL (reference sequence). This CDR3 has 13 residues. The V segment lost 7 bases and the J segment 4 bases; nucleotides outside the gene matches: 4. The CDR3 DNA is TGTGCCAGCATTCGAGCGGGAGGAGAGACCCAGTACTTC. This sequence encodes CASIRAGGETQYF.